The T cell receptor beta chain described here comes from a study of post-analysis software for immune sequencing data. Study information: Relapsing-remitting, secondary progressive and progressive-relapsing multiple sclerosis were all included among the disease courses. Findings and caveats of the study: F measure clustering grouped samples strongly by preparation batch. TRBV5-6, TRBV5-1 and TRBV20-1 were among roughly 5 TRBV segments more frequent in patients than controls. The study found significantly lower normalized Chao1 diversity in multiple sclerosis patients than in controls.

Points on this clonotype: Its antigen is unidentified.

TCR beta cDNA libraries had unique molecular identifiers. MiXCR, run by TCRdb on the PCR reads, gives a single entry per CDR3 protein. The sample has under 200,000 distinct CDR3 sequences, approximately 29% seen once. The CDR3 loop spans 12 amino acids. The V gene lost 2 bases and the J gene lost 5 bases, with 6 bases spanning the gap. Germline lookup yields CDR1 MDHEN and CDR2 SYDVKM. Sequencing used blood. This chain links TRBV28 with TRBJ1-2; D unclear. The sequence was obtained from a girl between 2 and 17 years old with multiple sclerosis. CDR3 amino acids: CASSLGGYGYTF. The CDR3 bases are TGTGCCAGCAGTTTAGGAGGGTATGGCTACACCTTC.